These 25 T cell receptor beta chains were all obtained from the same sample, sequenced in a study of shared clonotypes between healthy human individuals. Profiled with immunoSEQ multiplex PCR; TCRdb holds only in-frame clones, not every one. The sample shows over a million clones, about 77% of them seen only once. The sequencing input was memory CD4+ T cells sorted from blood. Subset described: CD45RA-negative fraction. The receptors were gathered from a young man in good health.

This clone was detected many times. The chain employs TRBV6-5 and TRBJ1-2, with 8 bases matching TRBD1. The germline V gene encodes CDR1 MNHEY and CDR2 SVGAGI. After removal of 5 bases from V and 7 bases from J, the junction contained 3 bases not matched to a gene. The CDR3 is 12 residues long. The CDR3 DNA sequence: TGTGCCAGCAGTCCCACAGGGGGTGGCTACACCTTC. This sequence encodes CASSPTGGGYTF.

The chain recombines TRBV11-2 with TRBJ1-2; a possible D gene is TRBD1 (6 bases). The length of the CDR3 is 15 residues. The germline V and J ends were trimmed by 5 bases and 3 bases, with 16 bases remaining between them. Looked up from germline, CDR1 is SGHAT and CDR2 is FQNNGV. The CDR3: CASSPTGPSDYGYTF. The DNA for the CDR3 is TGTGCCAGCAGCCCGACAGGCCCGTCGGACTATGGCTACACCTTC.

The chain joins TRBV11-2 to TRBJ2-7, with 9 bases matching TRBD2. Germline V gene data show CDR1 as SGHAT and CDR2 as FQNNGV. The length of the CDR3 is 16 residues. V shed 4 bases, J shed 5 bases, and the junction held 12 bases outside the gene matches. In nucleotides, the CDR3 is TGTGCCAGCAGCTCCCGCCAGGGTAGCGGGAGAGACGAGCAGTACTTC. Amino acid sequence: CASSSRQGSGRDEQYF.

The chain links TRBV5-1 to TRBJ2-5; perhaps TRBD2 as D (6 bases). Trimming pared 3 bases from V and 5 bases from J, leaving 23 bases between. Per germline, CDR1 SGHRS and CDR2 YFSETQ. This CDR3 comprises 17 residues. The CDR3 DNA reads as TGCGCCAGCAGCTCCTCCCGATGGGGGGAAGATGGGGAGACCCAGTACTTC. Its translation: CASSSSRWGEDGETQYF.

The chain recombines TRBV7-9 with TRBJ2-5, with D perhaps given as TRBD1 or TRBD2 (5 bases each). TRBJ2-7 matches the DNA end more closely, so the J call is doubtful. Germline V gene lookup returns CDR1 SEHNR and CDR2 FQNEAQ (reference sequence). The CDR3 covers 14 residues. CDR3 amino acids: CASSRDPSSYEQYF. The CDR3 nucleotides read TGTGCCAGCAGCCGGGACCCCAGCTCCTACGAGCAGTACTTC.

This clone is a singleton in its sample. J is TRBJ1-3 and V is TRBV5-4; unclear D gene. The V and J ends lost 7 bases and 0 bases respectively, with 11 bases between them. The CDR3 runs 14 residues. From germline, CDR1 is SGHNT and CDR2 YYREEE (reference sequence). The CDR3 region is CASRSDGSGNTIYF. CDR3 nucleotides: TGTGCCAGCCGCTCCGACGGCTCTGGAAACACCATATATTTT.

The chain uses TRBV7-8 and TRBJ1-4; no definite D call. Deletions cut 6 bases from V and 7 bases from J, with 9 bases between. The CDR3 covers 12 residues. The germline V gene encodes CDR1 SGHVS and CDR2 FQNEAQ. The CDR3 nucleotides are TGTGCCAGCAGTAAGGACCGTGAAAAACTGTTTTTT. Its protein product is CASSKDREKLFF.

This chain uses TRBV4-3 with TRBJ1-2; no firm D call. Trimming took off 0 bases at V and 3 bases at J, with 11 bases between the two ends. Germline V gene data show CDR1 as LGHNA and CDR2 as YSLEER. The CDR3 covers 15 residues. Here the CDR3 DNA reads TGCGCCAGCAGCCAAGATAGCACAATATACTATGGCTACACCTTC. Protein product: CASSQDSTIYYGYTF.

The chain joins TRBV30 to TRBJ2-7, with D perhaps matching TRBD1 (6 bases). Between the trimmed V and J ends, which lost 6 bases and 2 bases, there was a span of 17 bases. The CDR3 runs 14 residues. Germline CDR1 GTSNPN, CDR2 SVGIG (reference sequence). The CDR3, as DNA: TGTGCCTGTCCATACCGGGACAAGACCTACGAGCAGTACTTC. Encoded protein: CACPYRDKTYEQYF.

The CDR3 here is CASSLGGGDIQYF. The CDR3 nucleotides are TGCGCCAGCAGCTTGGGCGGGGGTGACATTCAGTACTTC. This chain joins TRBV5-1 and TRBJ2-4, with TRBD2 matching over 7 bases. Germline V gives CDR1 SGHRS, CDR2 YFSETQ. The CDR3 loop spans 13 amino acids. With 0 bases clipped from V and 8 bases from J, the junction kept 2 bases outside the gene matches.

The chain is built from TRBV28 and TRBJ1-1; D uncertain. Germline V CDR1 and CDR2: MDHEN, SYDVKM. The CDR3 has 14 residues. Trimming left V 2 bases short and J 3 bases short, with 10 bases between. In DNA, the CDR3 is TGTGCCAGCAGTTTAGGCCCGAACTACACTGAAGCTTTCTTT. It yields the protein CASSLGPNYTEAFF. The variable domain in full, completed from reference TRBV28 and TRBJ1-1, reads DVKVTQSSRYLVKRTGEKVFLECVQDMDHENMFWYRQDPGLGLRLIYFSYDVKMKEKGDIPEGYSVSREKKERFSLILESASTNQTSMYLCASSLGPNYTEAFFGQGTRLTVV.

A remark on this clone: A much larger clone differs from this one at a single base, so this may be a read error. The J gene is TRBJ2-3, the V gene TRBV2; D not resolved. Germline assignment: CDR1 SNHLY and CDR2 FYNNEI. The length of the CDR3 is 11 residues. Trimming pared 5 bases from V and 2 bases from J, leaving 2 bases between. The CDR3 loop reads CASSITDTQYF. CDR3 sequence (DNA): TGTGCCAGCAGTATCACAGATACGCAGTATTTT. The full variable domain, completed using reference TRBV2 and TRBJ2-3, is EPEVTQTPSHQVTQMGQEVILRCVPISNHLYFYWYRQILGQKVEFLVSFYNNEISEKSEIFDDQFSVERPDGSNFTLKIRSTKLEDSAMYFCASSITDTQYFGPGTRLTVL.

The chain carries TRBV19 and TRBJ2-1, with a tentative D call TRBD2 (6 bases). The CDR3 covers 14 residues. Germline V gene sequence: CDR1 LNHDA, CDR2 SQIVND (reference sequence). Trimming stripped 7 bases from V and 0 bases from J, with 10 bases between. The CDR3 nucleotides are TGTGCCAGTAACCGGGACTTCTCCTACAATGAGCAGTTCTTC. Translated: CASNRDFSYNEQFF. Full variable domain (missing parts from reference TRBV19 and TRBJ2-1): DGGITQSPKYLFRKEGQNVTLSCEQNLNHDAMYWYRQDPGQGLRLIYYSQIVNDFQKGDIAEGYSVSREKKESFPLTVTSAQKNPTAFYLCASNRDFSYNEQFFGPGTRLTVL.

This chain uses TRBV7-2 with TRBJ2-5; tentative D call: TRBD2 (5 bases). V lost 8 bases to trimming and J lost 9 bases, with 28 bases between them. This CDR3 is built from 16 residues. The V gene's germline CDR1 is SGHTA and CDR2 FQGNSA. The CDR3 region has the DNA TGTGCCAGCTTCACCGGACTCACCCGGGTAGCTTCGCCCCAGTACTTC. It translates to CASFTGLTRVASPQYF.

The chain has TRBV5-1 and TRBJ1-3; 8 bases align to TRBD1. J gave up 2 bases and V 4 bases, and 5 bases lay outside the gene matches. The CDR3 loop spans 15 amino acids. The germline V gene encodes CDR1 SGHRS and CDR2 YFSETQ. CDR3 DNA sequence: TGCGCCAGCAGCACCGGACAGGGAACTGGAAACACCATATATTTT. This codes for CASSTGQGTGNTIYF.

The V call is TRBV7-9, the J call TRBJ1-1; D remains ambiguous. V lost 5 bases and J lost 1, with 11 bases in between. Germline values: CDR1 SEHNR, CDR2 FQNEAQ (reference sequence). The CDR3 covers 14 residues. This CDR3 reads CASSVGRANTEAFF. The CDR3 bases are TGTGCCAGCAGCGTGGGGAGAGCGAACACTGAAGCTTTCTTT.

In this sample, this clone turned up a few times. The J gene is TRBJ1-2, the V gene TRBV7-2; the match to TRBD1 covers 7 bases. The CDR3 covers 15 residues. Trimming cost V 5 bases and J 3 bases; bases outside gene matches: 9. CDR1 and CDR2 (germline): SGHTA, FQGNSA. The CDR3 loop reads CASSPRQGGHYGYTF. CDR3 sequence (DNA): TGTGCCAGCAGCCCTCGACAGGGAGGGCACTATGGCTACACCTTC.

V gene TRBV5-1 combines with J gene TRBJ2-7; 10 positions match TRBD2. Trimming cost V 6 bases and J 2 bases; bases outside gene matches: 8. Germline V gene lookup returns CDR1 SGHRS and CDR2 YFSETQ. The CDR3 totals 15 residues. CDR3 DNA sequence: TGCGCCAGCACCCTGACTAGCGGGTTTACCTACGAGCAGTACTTC. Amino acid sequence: CASTLTSGFTYEQYF.

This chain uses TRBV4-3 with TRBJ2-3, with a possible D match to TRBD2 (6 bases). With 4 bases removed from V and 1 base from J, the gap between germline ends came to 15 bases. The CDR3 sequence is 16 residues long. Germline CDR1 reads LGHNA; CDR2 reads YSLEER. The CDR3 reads CASSPAAGSGTDTQYF. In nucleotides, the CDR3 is TGCGCCAGCAGCCCGGCCGCGGGGTCTGGCACAGATACGCAGTATTTT.

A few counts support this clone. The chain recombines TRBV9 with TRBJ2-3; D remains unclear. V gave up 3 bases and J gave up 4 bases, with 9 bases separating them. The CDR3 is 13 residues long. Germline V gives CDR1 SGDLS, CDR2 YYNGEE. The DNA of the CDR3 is TGTGCCAGCAGCGCCTCTAATTCAGATACGCAGTATTTT. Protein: CASSASNSDTQYF.

This CDR3 is CASSRSDLNTGELFF. For the CDR3, the DNA is TGTGCCAGCAGCCGTAGCGATTTGAACACCGGGGAGCTGTTTTTT. The chain is built from TRBV11-3 and TRBJ2-2, with D perhaps TRBD2 (5 bases). V lost 5 bases to trimming and J lost 1 base, with 11 bases between them. The CDR3 is 15 amino acids. Germline-derived CDR1 and CDR2 are SGHNT and YENEEA.

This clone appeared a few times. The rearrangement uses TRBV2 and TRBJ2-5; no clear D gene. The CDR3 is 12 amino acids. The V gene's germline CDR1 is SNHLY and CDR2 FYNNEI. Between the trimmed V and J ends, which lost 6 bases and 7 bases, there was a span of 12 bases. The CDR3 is CASSLDRGTQYF. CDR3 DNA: TGTGCCAGCAGCTTAGACCGCGGGACCCAGTACTTC. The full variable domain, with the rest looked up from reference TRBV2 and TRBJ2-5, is EPEVTQTPSHQVTQMGQEVILRCVPISNHLYFYWYRQILGQKVEFLVSFYNNEISEKSEIFDDQFSVERPDGSNFTLKIRSTKLEDSAMYFCASSLDRGTQYFGPGTRLLVL.

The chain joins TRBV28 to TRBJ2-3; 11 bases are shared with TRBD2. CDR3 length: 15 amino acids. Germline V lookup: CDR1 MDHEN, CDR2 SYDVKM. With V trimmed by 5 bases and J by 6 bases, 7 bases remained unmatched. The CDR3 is CASSDIAGGRDTQYF. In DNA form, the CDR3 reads TGTGCCAGCAGTGATATAGCGGGGGGGAGGGATACGCAGTATTTT.

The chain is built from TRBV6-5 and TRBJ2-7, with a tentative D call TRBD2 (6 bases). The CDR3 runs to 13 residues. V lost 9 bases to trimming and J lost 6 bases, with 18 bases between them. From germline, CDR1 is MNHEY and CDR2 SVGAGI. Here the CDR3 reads CASTGTMRGEQYF. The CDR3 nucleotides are TGTGCCAGTACCGGGACCATGCGGGGCGAGCAGTACTTC.

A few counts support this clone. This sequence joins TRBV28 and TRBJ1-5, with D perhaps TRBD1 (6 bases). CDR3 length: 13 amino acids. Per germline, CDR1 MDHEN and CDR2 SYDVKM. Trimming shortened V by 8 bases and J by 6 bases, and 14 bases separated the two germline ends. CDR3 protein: CASQKGGSQPQHF. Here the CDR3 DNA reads TGTGCCAGCCAGAAGGGGGGGAGTCAGCCCCAGCATTTT.